The 30 T cell receptor beta chains listed next were all sequenced from one sample in a study of T cells in Graves' hyperthyroidism and ophthalmopathy. Amplification of TCR beta CDR3 regions used RNA as the template. First-round RT-PCR with HTBI primers amplified the TCR CDR3 region. TCRdb recomputed calls from the multiplex PCR reads with MiXCR, one row per CDR3 protein. Seen here are a few hundred thousand distinct CDR3 sequences, over 15% observed once, and the top ten hold under 20%. Sequencing was performed on blood. These receptor sequences come from a woman between 18 and 29 years old with Graves' ophthalmopathy.

The genes are TRBV20-1 and TRBJ2-2; 10 bases fit TRBD1. CDR1 and CDR2 (germline): DFQATT, SNEGSKA (reference sequence). The CDR3 runs 13 residues. V was clipped by 5 bases and J by 5 bases; unmatched bases: 2. The CDR3 bases are TGCAGTGCTTGGGACAGGGGAACCGGGGAGCTGTTTTTT. Its protein product is CSAWDRGTGELFF.

A word on this clonotype: A much larger clone differs by one base, so this may be a read error. V usage is TRBV4-3 and J usage is TRBJ2-1, with D hard to call. The CDR3 length is 15 residues. Looked up from germline, CDR1 is LGHNA and CDR2 is YSLEER. The CDR3 here is CASGQDKNDVDEQFF. CDR3 DNA: TGCGCCAGCGGCCAAGATAAGAATGACGTCGATGAGCAGTTCTTC.

This clonotype was seen ten or more times. The rearrangement links TRBV28 to TRBJ2-7; D may be TRBD1 (6 bases). CDR1 and CDR2 from the germline V gene are MDHEN and SYDVKM. V lost 2 bases and J lost 5, with 13 bases in between. The CDR3 runs 14 residues. In nucleotides, the CDR3 is TGTGCCAGCAGTTTAACAGGGTTGTTGGACGAGCAGTACTTC. The encoded protein is CASSLTGLLDEQYF.

This chain joins TRBV12-5 and TRBJ2-5; D may be TRBD1 (6 bases). Germline-derived CDR1 and CDR2 are LGHNT and FRNRAP. The CDR3 contains 13 residues. The V gene lost 1 base and the J gene lost 3 bases, with 6 bases spanning the gap. CDR3 sequence (DNA): TGTGCTAGTGGTTTGGACAGGGAAGAGACCCAGTACTTC. It yields the protein CASGLDREETQYF. The variable domain in full, with the rest retrieved from reference TRBV12-5 and TRBJ2-5, is DARVTQTPRHKVTEMGQEVTMRCQPILGHNTVFWYRQTMMQGLELLAYFRNRAPLDDSGMPKDRFSAEMPDATLATLKIQPSEPRDSAVYFCASGLDREETQYFGPGTRLLVL.

This clonotype has at least ten counts. The rearrangement links TRBV7-9 to TRBJ1-1; the D gene is possibly TRBD1 (6 bases). The CDR3 sequence is 14 residues long. Per germline, CDR1 SEHNR and CDR2 FQNEAQ (reference sequence). Trimming took off 4 bases at V and 6 bases at J, with 15 bases between the two ends. In DNA, the CDR3 is TGTGCCAGCAGCTCCGTGGGGGGCTGGGCTGAAGCTTTCTTT. Encoded protein: CASSSVGGWAEAFF.

This clonotype was picked up many times. The V gene is TRBV6-2 or TRBV6-3, the J gene TRBJ1-1, with D maybe TRBD1 (5 bases). There are 16 residues in the CDR3. Germline V lookup: CDR1 MNHEY, CDR2 SVGEGT. Trimming pared 6 bases from V and 0 bases from J, leaving 17 bases between. The CDR3 reads CASSPGDRGVNTEAFF. The CDR3 coding sequence is TGTGCCAGCAGCCCCGGCGACAGAGGGGTGAACACTGAAGCTTTCTTT.

The chain links TRBV6-5 to TRBJ2-2; unclear D gene. The CDR3 is made up of 15 amino acids. Germline loops: CDR1 MNHEY, CDR2 SVGAGI. Deletions cut 2 bases from V and 1 base from J, with 8 bases between. CDR3 amino acids: CASSYGNLNTGELFF. The CDR3 DNA follows: TGTGCCAGCAGTTACGGGAACTTGAACACCGGGGAGCTGTTTTTT.

On this clonotype itself: A much larger clone lies one base from this, so it may be a read error. V and J are TRBV3-1 and TRBJ2-2; 9 bases fit TRBD1. Germline V gives CDR1 LGHDT, CDR2 YNNKEL (reference sequence). The CDR3 runs 15 residues. The CDR3 nucleotides read TGTGCCAGCGGCCAAGGACAGGGGAGATACGGGGAGCTGTTTTTT. Its translation: CASGQGQGRYGELFF.

This clonotype was observed at least ten times. The V gene is TRBV6-5, the J gene TRBJ2-5; 15 positions match TRBD2. Trimming at V came to 0 bases and at J to 2 bases, leaving 7 bases not matched to a gene. The germline CDR1 and CDR2 sequences are MNHEY and SVGAGI. The CDR3 spans 19 residues. For the CDR3, the DNA is TGTGCCAGCAGTTACTCCCGGGGACTAGCGGGGGGAAGACAAGAGACCCAGTACTTC. Translation gives CASSYSRGLAGGRQETQYF.

There are many counts of this clonotype. The chain uses TRBV20-1 and TRBJ1-2; 10 nucleotides match TRBD1. This CDR3 contains 15 residues. Germline CDR1 reads DFQATT; CDR2 reads SNEGSKA (reference sequence). The J segment lost 2 bases and the V segment lost 3 bases, leaving 6 bases of the junction unmatched. The CDR3 loop is CSASRDRGPNYGYTF. The DNA for the CDR3 is TGCAGTGCTAGTCGGGACAGGGGACCCAACTATGGCTACACCTTC.

This clonotype was seen ten or more times. This chain connects TRBV6-1 to TRBJ2-7, with 7 bases identical to TRBD1. This CDR3 is 14 amino acids long. V was pared by 8 bases and J by 2 bases, with 9 bases of the junction left unmatched. Germline V gene sequence: CDR1 MNHNS, CDR2 SASEGT. The CDR3 DNA reads as TGTGCCAGCGCCCTTAGACAGGGTCCCTACGAGCAGTACTTC. As protein: CASALRQGPYEQYF.

The chain uses TRBV19 and TRBJ1-2; D is ambiguous. Per germline, CDR1 LNHDA and CDR2 SQIVND (reference sequence). V dropped 4 bases and J dropped 7 bases, with 7 bases sitting between them. This CDR3 has 11 amino acids. The CDR3 bases are TGTGCCAGTAGTACCAACGTTGGCTACACCTTC. The encoded protein is CASSTNVGYTF. The whole variable domain, filled in from reference TRBV19 and TRBJ1-2, reads DGGITQSPKYLFRKEGQNVTLSCEQNLNHDAMYWYRQDPGQGLRLIYYSQIVNDFQKGDIAEGYSVSREKKESFPLTVTSAQKNPTAFYLCASSTNVGYTFGSGTRLTVV.

This clonotype was picked up a small number of times. J is TRBJ1-1 and V is TRBV2; D might be TRBD1 (6 bases). V dropped 2 bases and J dropped 3 bases, with 13 bases sitting between them. Germline CDR1 reads SNHLY; CDR2 reads FYNNEI. This CDR3 is built from 15 residues. The CDR3 reads CASSEYHRADTEAFF. CDR3 bases: TGTGCCAGCAGTGAATACCACAGGGCGGACACTGAAGCTTTCTTT.

J is TRBJ2-5 and V is TRBV7-2; D is possibly TRBD1 (6 bases). Germline values: CDR1 SGHTA, CDR2 FQGNSA. The CDR3 length is 16 residues. The CDR3 DNA follows: TGTGCTTGCACAGACGTTGAACAGGGATGGTCGGAGACCCAGTACTTC. Protein product: CACTDVEQGWSETQYF.

This clonotype showed up many times. The V and J genes are TRBV28 and TRBJ1-1; D unclear. The V gene's germline CDR1 is MDHEN and CDR2 SYDVKM. The CDR3 is 14 residues long. V was shortened by 5 bases and J by 1 base, with 11 bases between the two germline ends. This CDR3 reads CASSAHGGNTEAFF. CDR3 DNA sequence: TGTGCCAGCAGTGCCCACGGAGGGAACACTGAAGCTTTCTTT.

This clonotype was seen repeatedly, ten times or more. The chain recombines TRBV30 with TRBJ2-3; 9 bases match TRBD1. With 5 bases clipped from V and 1 base from J, the junction kept 4 bases outside the gene matches. The CDR3 has 14 amino acids. CDR1 GTSNPN and CDR2 SVGIG come from the germline V gene (reference sequence). The CDR3 here is CAWVGQGGTDTQYF. For the CDR3, the DNA is TGTGCCTGGGTGGGACAGGGAGGCACAGATACGCAGTATTTT.

The V call is TRBV6-1, the J call TRBJ1-1, with TRBD1 as a possible D gene (6 bases). This CDR3 is 13 amino acids long. The V end lost 3 bases, the J end lost 6 bases, and 11 bases lay between the germline ends. Germline-derived CDR1 and CDR2 are MNHNS and SASEGT. CDR3 DNA: TGTGCCAGCAGTGAGGGGGGGGGCGCTGAAGCTTTCTTT. It yields the protein CASSEGGGAEAFF.

This clonotype appeared a few times. The rearrangement joins TRBV7-9 to TRBJ2-3; D is possibly TRBD1 (6 bases). V was cut by 1 base and J by 7 bases, with 12 bases left in between. This CDR3 has 14 residues. Germline loops: CDR1 SEHNR, CDR2 FQNEAQ (reference sequence). This CDR3 reads CASSLGAGANTQYF. Written as DNA, the CDR3 is TGTGCCAGCAGCTTAGGGGCAGGGGCGAATACGCAGTATTTT. The variable domain in full, with the rest retrieved from reference TRBV7-9 and TRBJ2-3, is DTGVSQNPRHKITKRGQNVTFRCDPISEHNRLYWYRQTLGQGPEFLTYFQNEAQLEKSRLLSDRFSAERPKGSFSTLEIQRTEQGDSAMYLCASSLGAGANTQYFGPGTRLTVL.

A few counts support this clonotype. J is TRBJ2-3 and V is TRBV20-1; 14 bases match TRBD2. Germline CDR1 reads DFQATT; CDR2 reads SNEGSKA (reference sequence). CDR3 length: 19 amino acids. Unmatched junction bases numbered 10, after V lost 2 bases and J lost 0 bases. CDR3 region: CSARTGLAGGIFSTDTQYF. The CDR3 DNA reads as TGCAGTGCTAGAACCGGACTAGCGGGAGGCATCTTTAGCACAGATACGCAGTATTTT.

There are many counts of this clonotype. The chain uses TRBV7-9 and TRBJ1-1; tentatively, D is TRBD1 (6 bases). V lost 2 bases, J lost 0 bases, and 13 bases lay in between. This CDR3 region has 16 residues. CDR1 SEHNR and CDR2 FQNEAQ come from the germline V gene (reference sequence). CDR3 residues: CASSLYGQTMNTEAFF. The CDR3, as DNA: TGTGCCAGCAGCTTATATGGACAGACTATGAACACTGAAGCTTTCTTT. Full variable domain (remainder filled in from reference TRBV7-9 and TRBJ1-1): DTGVSQNPRHKITKRGQNVTFRCDPISEHNRLYWYRQTLGQGPEFLTYFQNEAQLEKSRLLSDRFSAERPKGSFSTLEIQRTEQGDSAMYLCASSLYGQTMNTEAFFGQGTRLTVV.

This clonotype was counted many times. The genes are TRBV6-1 and TRBJ2-3, with 14 positions matching TRBD2. CDR3 length equals 17 residues. Germline lookup yields CDR1 MNHNS and CDR2 SASEGT. V dropped 5 bases and J dropped 0; count of bases not matched to a gene: 4. The CDR3 region has the DNA TGTGCCAGCAGTCCGCGGACTAGCGGGGGGAGCACAGATACGCAGTATTTT. Its protein is CASSPRTSGGSTDTQYF.

This clonotype was counted between two and nine times. Given a much more abundant clone one base away, this may be a read error. This likely comes from a read error, as the CDR3 has no conserved phenylalanine or tryptophan at its end. The rearrangement uses TRBV28 and TRBJ1-1; no clear D gene. The CDR3 loop spans 14 amino acids. Germline values: CDR1 MDHEN, CDR2 SYDVKM. V was pared by 6 bases and J by 0 bases, with 11 bases between. CDR3 in DNA: TGTGCCAGCAGACCCCGAGAAATGAACACTGAAGCTTTCCTT. It translates to CASRPREMNTEAFL.

The rearrangement uses TRBV5-1 and TRBJ2-7; a possible D gene is TRBD2 (5 bases). Trimming removed 0 bases at V and 5 bases at J, with 9 bases between. The CDR3 sequence is 13 residues long. Germline V gene lookup returns CDR1 SGHRS and CDR2 YFSETQ. CDR3 protein: CASSLALAHEQYF. The DNA of the CDR3 is TGCGCCAGCAGCTTGGCTCTAGCTCACGAGCAGTACTTC.

The V and J genes are TRBV9 and TRBJ2-5, with D possibly matching TRBD2 (6 bases). Germline V gene sequence: CDR1 SGDLS, CDR2 YYNGEE. The V gene lost 0 bases and the J gene lost 2 bases, with 14 bases spanning the gap. The CDR3 totals 16 residues. The CDR3 coding sequence is TGTGCCAGCAGCGTAGGAGTAGCGGAGCTTCAAGAGACCCAGTACTTC. It encodes CASSVGVAELQETQYF.

The V and J genes are TRBV27 and TRBJ2-7, with D possibly being TRBD1 (5 bases). The V gene lost 0 bases and the J gene lost 5 bases, with 8 bases spanning the gap. This CDR3 spans 13 amino acids. Germline CDR1 is MNHEY and CDR2 is SMNVEV (reference sequence). The CDR3 reads CASSLSRVDEQYF. The CDR3 DNA reads TGTGCCAGCAGTTTATCCAGGGTCGACGAGCAGTACTTC.

The table lists this clonotype with a few counts. The chain uses TRBV4-1 and TRBJ2-5; D remains unclear. V shed 4 bases and J shed 3 bases, with 12 bases lying between them. CDR3 length: 14 residues. Germline CDR1 is MGHRA and CDR2 is YSYEKL. CDR3 sequence: CASSRPDGKETQYF. DNA of the CDR3: TGCGCCAGCAGCCGCCCGGATGGGAAAGAGACCCAGTACTTC.

The CDR3 DNA follows: TGCGCCAGCAGTGAATCAGGGGATACGCAGTATTTT. This codes for CASSESGDTQYF. This sequence joins TRBV10-1 and TRBJ2-3, with D possibly matching TRBD1 (5 bases). This CDR3 is built from 12 residues. CDR1 and CDR2 from the germline V gene are WNHNN and SYGVQD (reference sequence). V lost 3 bases and J lost 6, with 7 bases in between.

This CDR3 reads CASSGETGNIQYF. The CDR3 bases are TGTGCCAGCAGTGGAGAGACAGGGAACATTCAGTACTTC. The chain has TRBV2 and TRBJ2-4; 7 nucleotides match TRBD1. V dropped 4 bases and J dropped 7; count of bases not matched to a gene: 4. The CDR3 spans 13 residues. CDR1 and CDR2 from the germline V gene are SNHLY and FYNNEI.

This clonotype was counted a few times. This chain uses TRBV27 with TRBJ1-4; TRBD1 agrees at 7 bases. The germline V gene encodes CDR1 MNHEY and CDR2 SMNVEV (reference sequence). There are 15 residues in the CDR3. V lost 5 bases to trimming and J lost 5 bases; unmatched junction nucleotides: 8. The CDR3 is CASSPWTGANEKLFF. DNA for the CDR3: TGTGCCAGCAGTCCCTGGACAGGAGCCAATGAAAAACTGTTTTTT.

This chain connects TRBV9 to TRBJ2-2, with D perhaps matching TRBD2 (5 bases). The germline V and J ends were trimmed by 0 bases and 8 bases, with 11 bases remaining between them. The CDR3 spans 14 residues. Germline V lookup: CDR1 SGDLS, CDR2 YYNGEE. The CDR3 reads CASSVALERGELFF. CDR3 coding DNA: TGTGCCAGCAGCGTAGCACTAGAGCGGGGGGAGCTGTTTTTT.